The 2 T cell receptor beta chains reported below all come from one sample, sequenced in a study of sequential checkpoint blockade in melanoma. Treatment indicated: randomized to nivolumab then ipilimumab (arm A) or the reverse (arm B). Profiling relied on immunoSEQ multiplex PCR, and the TCRdb table lists in-frame clones only, not all of them. The data hold tens of thousands of clones, with around 80% observed a single time. Here the sequenced sample was CD8+ T cells sorted from blood (inferred from file names), taken from a patient given nivolumab and ipilimumab in sequence. These receptors all stem from a human donor with melanoma.

The CDR3 DNA sequence: TGTGCCAGCAGCCAGTTGGGCTACGAGCAGTACTTC. It is translated as CASSQLGYEQYF. This rearrangement joins TRBV14 to TRBJ2-5, with D hard to call. The last part of the DNA fits TRBJ2-7 better; the J call may be wrong. This CDR3 has 12 amino acids. The germline V gene has CDR1 SGHDN and CDR2 FVKESK.

The chain is built from TRBV28 and TRBJ1-1; weak D call: TRBD1 (5 bases). V was clipped by 4 bases and J by 5 bases, with 17 bases between them. The CDR3 sequence is 15 residues long. Germline lookup yields CDR1 MDHEN and CDR2 SYDVKM. The CDR3 protein is CASSSPGLQKTEAFF. In DNA, the CDR3 is TGTGCCAGCAGTTCCCCGGGACTCCAAAAGACTGAAGCTTTCTTT.